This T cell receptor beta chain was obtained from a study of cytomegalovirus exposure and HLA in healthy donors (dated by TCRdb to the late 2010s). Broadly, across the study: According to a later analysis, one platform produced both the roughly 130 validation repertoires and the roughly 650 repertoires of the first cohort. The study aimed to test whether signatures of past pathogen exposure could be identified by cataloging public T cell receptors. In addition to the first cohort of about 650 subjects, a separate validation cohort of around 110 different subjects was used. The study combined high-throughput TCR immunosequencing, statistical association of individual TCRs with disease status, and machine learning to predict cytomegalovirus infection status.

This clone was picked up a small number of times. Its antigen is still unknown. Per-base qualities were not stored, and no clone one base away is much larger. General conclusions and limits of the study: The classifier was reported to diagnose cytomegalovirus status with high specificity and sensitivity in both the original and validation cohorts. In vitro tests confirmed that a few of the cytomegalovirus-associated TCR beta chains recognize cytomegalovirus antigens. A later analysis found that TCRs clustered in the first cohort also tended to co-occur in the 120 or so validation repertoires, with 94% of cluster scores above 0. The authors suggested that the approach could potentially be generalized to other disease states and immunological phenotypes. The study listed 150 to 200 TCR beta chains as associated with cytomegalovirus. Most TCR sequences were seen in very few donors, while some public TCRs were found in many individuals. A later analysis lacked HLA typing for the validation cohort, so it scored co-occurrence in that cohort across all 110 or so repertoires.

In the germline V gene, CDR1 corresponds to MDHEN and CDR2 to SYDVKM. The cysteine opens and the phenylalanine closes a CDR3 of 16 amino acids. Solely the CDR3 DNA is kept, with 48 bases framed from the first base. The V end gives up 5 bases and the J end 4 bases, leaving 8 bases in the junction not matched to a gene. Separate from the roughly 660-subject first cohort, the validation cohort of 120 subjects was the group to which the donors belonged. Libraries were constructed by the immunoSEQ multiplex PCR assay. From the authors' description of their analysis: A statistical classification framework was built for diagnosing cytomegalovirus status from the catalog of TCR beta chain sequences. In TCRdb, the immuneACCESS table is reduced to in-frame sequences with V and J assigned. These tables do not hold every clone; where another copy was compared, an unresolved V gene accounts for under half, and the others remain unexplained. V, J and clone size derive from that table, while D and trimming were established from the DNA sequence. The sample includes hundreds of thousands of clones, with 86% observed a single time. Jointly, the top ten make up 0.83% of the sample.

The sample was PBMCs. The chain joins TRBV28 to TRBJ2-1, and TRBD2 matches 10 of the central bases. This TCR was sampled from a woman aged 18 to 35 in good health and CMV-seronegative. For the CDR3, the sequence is CASSPSSGSFYNEQFF. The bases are TGTGCCAGCAGTCCATCTAGCGGGAGTTTTTACAATGAGCAGTTCTTC. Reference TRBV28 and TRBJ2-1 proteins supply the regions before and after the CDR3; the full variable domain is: DVKVTQSSRYLVKRTGEKVFLECVQDMDHENMFWYRQDPGLGLRLIYFSYDVKMKEKGDIPEGYSVSREKKERFSLILESASTNQTSMYLCASSPSSGSFYNEQFFGPGTRLTVL.